These 15 T cell receptor beta chains share one sample of origin, sequenced in a study of T-cell memory formation after mild COVID-19. TCRdb reanalysed the 5' RACE reads using MiXCR and keeps one entry per CDR3 protein. This sample carries around 440,000 distinct CDR3 sequences, approximately 18% of them seen once, and the ten largest clones take 9% to 15%. Sequencing was carried out using PBMCs or a T cell subset sorted from them (not recorded which). The receptors were sampled from an adult woman who had mild COVID-19 (a few samples of this study predate the infection). Cell type and time point are not known.

The chain is built from TRBV2 and TRBJ2-1, with 8 bases fitting TRBD1. The CDR3 totals 13 residues. Germline loops: CDR1 SNHLY, CDR2 FYNNEI. Trimming removed 2 bases from V and 12 bases from J; junction bases left unmatched: 6. The CDR3 DNA follows: TGTGCCAGCAGTGAATGGGGACAGGTGGGGCAGTTCTTC. Its translation is CASSEWGQVGQFF.

The genes are TRBV20-1 and TRBJ2-1; 9 bases are a match to TRBD2. CDR1 is DFQATT, CDR2 SNEGSKA, per germline (reference sequence). Losses at the gene ends were 3 bases for V and 3 bases for J; bases not matched to a gene: 6. This CDR3 is 15 amino acids long. The CDR3 DNA sequence: TGCAGTGCTAGTATGCGGGAGGGCCGCTACAATGAGCAGTTCTTC. This codes for CSASMREGRYNEQFF.

The chain employs TRBV9 and TRBJ2-7; the match to TRBD2 covers 9 bases. Germline lookup yields CDR1 SGDLS and CDR2 YYNGEE. The V gene end was trimmed by 5 bases and the J gene end by 4 bases; junction bases not matched to a gene: 7. CDR3 length: 14 amino acids. The chain's CDR3 is CASSLSGSWYEQYF. CDR3 nucleotides: TGTGCCAGCAGTCTTAGCGGGAGTTGGTACGAGCAGTACTTC.

This clonotype was counted ten times or more. This sequence joins TRBV7-6 and TRBJ1-2; D unclear. Germline CDR1 reads SGHVS; CDR2 reads FNYEAQ. V was trimmed by 1 base and J by 3 bases, leaving 27 bases between them. The CDR3 length is 20 residues. This CDR3 reads CASSLVVMDGVSADHYGYTF. The CDR3 nucleotides are TGTGCCAGCAGCTTAGTTGTTATGGATGGGGTCAGCGCCGATCACTATGGCTACACCTTC.

The chain recombines TRBV7-8 with TRBJ2-7, with 14 bases aligning to TRBD2. The CDR3 is 14 amino acids. Germline V gives CDR1 SGHVS, CDR2 FQNEAQ. The ends lost 7 bases at V and 7 bases at J; junction bases unmatched: 6. The CDR3 nucleotides read TGTGCCAGCACGGGACTAGCGGGAGCGGGAGAGCAGTACTTC. It yields the protein CASTGLAGAGEQYF.

This chain uses TRBV5-1 with TRBJ2-3, with D maybe TRBD1 (6 bases). V was trimmed by 4 bases and J by 6 bases, leaving 12 bases between them. From germline, CDR1 is SGHRS and CDR2 YFSETQ. The CDR3 extends over 13 amino acids. The chain's CDR3 is CASSAQGPDTQYF. DNA for the CDR3: TGCGCCAGCAGCGCCCAGGGGCCGGATACGCAGTATTTT. Full variable domain (missing parts from reference TRBV5-1 and TRBJ2-3): KAGVTQTPRYLIKTRGQQVTLSCSPISGHRSVSWYQQTPGQGLQFLFEYFSETQRNKGNFPGRFSGRQFSNSRSEMNVSTLELGDSALYLCASSAQGPDTQYFGPGTRLTVL.

The V gene is TRBV5-6, the J gene TRBJ2-1, with D maybe TRBD1 (5 bases). Germline CDR1 is SGHDT and CDR2 is YYEEEE. The CDR3 loop spans 17 amino acids. Between the trimmed V and J ends, which lost 0 bases and 0 bases, there was a span of 13 bases. The CDR3 sequence: CASSLAGQRSSYNEQFF. The CDR3 DNA reads as TGTGCCAGCAGCTTGGCAGGGCAGCGCAGCTCCTACAATGAGCAGTTCTTC.

This chain links TRBV7-2 with TRBJ1-2, with D tentatively TRBD1 (6 bases). The V and J ends lost 3 bases and 4 bases respectively, with 12 bases between them. This CDR3 spans 14 amino acids. From germline, CDR1 is SGHTA and CDR2 FQGNSA. The CDR3 reads CASSFSRDIYGYTF. In nucleotides, the CDR3 is TGTGCCAGCAGCTTTTCCCGGGACATCTATGGCTACACCTTC.

The rearrangement joins TRBV24-1 to TRBJ1-1; D may be TRBD1 (6 bases). Germline V gene data show CDR1 as KGHDR and CDR2 as SFDVKD. Trimming left V 8 bases short and J 2 bases short, with 23 bases between. The CDR3 spans 17 residues. CDR3 in DNA: TGTGCCACCAACCAGAAACAGGGACCTCAGGGAAACACTGAAGCTTTCTTT. Protein product: CATNQKQGPQGNTEAFF.

Many counts were recorded for this clonotype. The rearrangement uses TRBV7-2 and TRBJ2-1, with TRBD2 matching over 8 bases. V dropped 2 bases and J dropped 2; count of bases not matched to a gene: 14. Germline-derived CDR1 and CDR2 are SGHTA and FQGNSA. The length of the CDR3 is 19 residues. DNA of the CDR3: TGTGCCAGCAGCTTACGCGCCCGAATACTAGCGGTCACCTACAATGAGCAGTTCTTC. Protein: CASSLRARILAVTYNEQFF.

The chain uses TRBV12-5 and TRBJ2-1; 16 bases are a match to TRBD2. Germline CDR1 is LGHNT and CDR2 is FRNRAP. The CDR3 is 19 amino acids. The V segment lost 2 bases and the J segment 4 bases; nucleotides outside the gene matches: 8. CDR3 nucleotide sequence: TGTGCTAGTGGTTTGTCGGGGACTAGCGGGGGGGCCGGGTACAATGAGCAGTTCTTC. Translated: CASGLSGTSGGAGYNEQFF.

This clonotype has more than one count but fewer than ten. The chain is built from TRBV20-1 and TRBJ2-3, with TRBD2 matching over 9 bases. Germline CDR1 DFQATT, CDR2 SNEGSKA (reference sequence). Unmatched junction bases numbered 13, after V lost 0 bases and J lost 0 bases. The CDR3 runs 19 residues. CDR3 nucleotide sequence: TGCAGTGCTAGAGATTTCTTAGCGGGGGACCCACCTAGCACAGATACGCAGTATTTT. Encoded protein: CSARDFLAGDPPSTDTQYF.

In its sample, this clonotype was seen a few times. The genes are TRBV10-3 and TRBJ2-1; 9 bases are shared with TRBD2. V shed 0 bases and J 7 bases; nucleotides not matched to a gene: 4. The CDR3 totals 15 residues. CDR1 and CDR2 (germline): ENHRY, SYGVKD. The CDR3 DNA reads TGTGCCATCAGTGAGTCAGGACTAGCGTTAAATGAGCAGTTCTTC. This gives the protein CAISESGLALNEQFF.

V gene TRBV29-1 combines with J gene TRBJ2-1; D not certain. CDR1 and CDR2 from the germline V gene are SQVTM and ANQGSEA. Trimming shortened V by 7 bases and J by 7 bases, and 11 bases separated the two germline ends. The CDR3 is 11 residues long. The CDR3 DNA reads TGCAGCGCCGGTGGTGGTAATGAGCAGTTCTTC. It translates to CSAGGGNEQFF.

This chain joins TRBV7-9 and TRBJ2-7; D perhaps matches TRBD1 (6 bases). This CDR3 is 15 amino acids long. Trimming removed 5 bases at V and 3 bases at J, with 17 bases between. The V gene's germline CDR1 is SEHNR and CDR2 FQNEAQ (reference sequence). CDR3 sequence: CASSADSNPHYEQYF. The CDR3 DNA follows: TGTGCCAGCAGCGCGGACAGCAACCCCCACTACGAGCAGTACTTC.